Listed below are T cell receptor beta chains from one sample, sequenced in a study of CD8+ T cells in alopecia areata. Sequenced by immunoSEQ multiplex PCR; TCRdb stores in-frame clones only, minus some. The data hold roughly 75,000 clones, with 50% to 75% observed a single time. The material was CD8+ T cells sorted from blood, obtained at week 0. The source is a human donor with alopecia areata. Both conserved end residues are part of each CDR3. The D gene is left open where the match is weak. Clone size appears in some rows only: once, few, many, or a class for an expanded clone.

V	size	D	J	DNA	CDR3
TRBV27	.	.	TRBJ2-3	TGTGCCAGCCGTGCAGGGGCAGATACGCAGTATTTT	CASRAGADTQYF
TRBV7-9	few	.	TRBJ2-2	TGTGCCAGCAGCTCTCCCTTAACCGGGGAGCTGTTTTTT	CASSSPLTGELFF
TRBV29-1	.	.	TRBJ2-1	TGCAGCGTTGTCGGAAATGAGCAGTTCTTC	CSVVGNEQFF
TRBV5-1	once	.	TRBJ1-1	TGCGCCAGCAGCTTGCCAGATAACACTGAAGCTTTCTTT	CASSLPDNTEAFF
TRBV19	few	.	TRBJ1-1	TGTGCCAGTAGTATCAGGGGGAACACTGAAGCTTTCTTT	CASSIRGNTEAFF
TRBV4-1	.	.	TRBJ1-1	TGCGCCAGCAGCCAAGAATTGACAGTGAACACTGAAGCTTTCTTT	CASSQELTVNTEAFF
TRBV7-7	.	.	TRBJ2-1	TGTGCCAGCAGCCCAGTCCAGTCGGGGAATGAGCAGTTCTTC	CASSPVQSGNEQFF
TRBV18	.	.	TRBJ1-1	TGTGCCAGCTCACCACTAGCAGGGTACACTGAAGCTTTCTTT	CASSPLAGYTEAFF
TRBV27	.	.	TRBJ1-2	TGTGCCAGCAGTTTATCTTCCCGGGGATCTAACTATGGCTACACCTTC	CASSLSSRGSNYGYTF
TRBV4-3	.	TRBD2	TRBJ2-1	TGCGCCAGCAGCCAAGCGGGGGGTTGGGATGAGCAGTTCTTC	CASSQAGGWDEQFF
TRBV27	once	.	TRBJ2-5	TGTGCCATCGGACCGAGGCAAGAGACCCAGTACTTC	CAIGPRQETQYF
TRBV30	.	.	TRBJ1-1	TGTGCCTGGAGTGTAAGAGGGACCACTGAAGCTTTCTTT	CAWSVRGTTEAFF
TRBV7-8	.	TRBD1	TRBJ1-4	TGTGCCAGCAGCCCGGACAGGGGGCTGGCAAAACTGTTTTTT	CASSPDRGLAKLFF
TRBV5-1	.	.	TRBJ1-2	TGCGCCAGCAGCCCGGGGAACTTCAACTATGGCTACACCTTC	CASSPGNFNYGYTF
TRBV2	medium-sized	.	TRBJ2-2	TGTGCCAGCAGTGAAGCCACAGGGACGAACACCGGGGAGCTGTTTTTT	CASSEATGTNTGELFF
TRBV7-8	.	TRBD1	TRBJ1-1	TGTGCCAGCAGCGTCGGACAGGGTTACACTGAAGCTTTCTTT	CASSVGQGYTEAFF
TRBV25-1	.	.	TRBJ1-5	TGTGCCAGCAGTGAGAAAAGACAGTTTAGCAATCAGCCCCAGCATTTT	CASSEKRQFSNQPQHF
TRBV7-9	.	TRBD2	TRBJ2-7	TGTGCCAGCAGCTCGGGACTAGCGGGGGTCTACGAGCAGTACTTC	CASSSGLAGVYEQYF
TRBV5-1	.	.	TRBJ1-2	TGCGCCAGCAGCCTGGGGTACGGGGAGCGCGGCTACACCTTC	CASSLGYGERGYTF
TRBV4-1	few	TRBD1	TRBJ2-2	TGCGCCAGCAGCCCAAAATCAGGGGGGAACACCGGGGAGCTGTTTTTT	CASSPKSGGNTGELFF
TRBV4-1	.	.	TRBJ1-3	TGCGCCAGCAGCCAAGCCGGGCCCTCTGGAAACACCATATATTTT	CASSQAGPSGNTIYF
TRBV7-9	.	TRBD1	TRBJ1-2	TGTGCCAGCAGCACGACAGGGAATGGCTATGGCTACACCTTC	CASSTTGNGYGYTF
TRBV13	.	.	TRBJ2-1	TGTGCCAGCAGCCCTCTTGCGGGTCCCTACAATGAGCAGTTCTTC	CASSPLAGPYNEQFF
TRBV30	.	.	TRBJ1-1	TGTGCCTGGAGTATAGGAGGCACTGAAGCTTTCTTT	CAWSIGGTEAFF
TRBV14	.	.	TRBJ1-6	TGTGCCAGCAGCCTTGGAGGAAGGAAAACCTATAATTCACCCCTCCACTTT	CASSLGGRKTYNSPLHF
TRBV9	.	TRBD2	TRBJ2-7	TGTGCCAGCAGCCCTGGGACTAGCGGGGTGAGGGAGCAGTACTTC	CASSPGTSGVREQYF
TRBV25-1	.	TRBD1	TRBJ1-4	TGTGCCAGCAGTGAATATTTTATAATGGCAGGGGGCCAGGAAAAACTGTTTTTT	CASSEYFIMAGGQEKLFF
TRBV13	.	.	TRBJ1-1	TGTGCCAGCAGCGCCTTGAACACTGAAGCTTTCTTT	CASSALNTEAFF
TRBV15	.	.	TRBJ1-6	TGTGCCACCAGTTACGGGGGAAATTCACCCCTCCACTTT	CATSYGGNSPLHF
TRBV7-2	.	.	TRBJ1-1	TGTGCCAGCACCTATCAAGGCATCCTGAACACTGAAGCTTTCTTT	CASTYQGILNTEAFF
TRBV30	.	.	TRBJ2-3	TGTGCCTGGAGGGGCGGGAGCACAGATACGCAGTATTTT	CAWRGGSTDTQYF
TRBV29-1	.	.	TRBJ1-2	TGCAGCGTTGACGTGGGTATTTATGGCTACACCTTC	CSVDVGIYGYTF
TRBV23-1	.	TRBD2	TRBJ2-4	TGCGCCAGCAGTCGCGATTTTCTAATTTGGACTAGCGGGAAACCTCTAACCAAAAACATTCAGTACTTC	CASSRDFLIWTSGKPLTKNIQYF
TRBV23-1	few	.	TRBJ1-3	TGCGCCAGCAGTCATATGGTCAATTTCGGAAACACCATATATTTT	CASSHMVNFGNTIYF
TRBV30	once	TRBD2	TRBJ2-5	TGTGCCTGGAGTGTAGGGGTGTTAGCGGGAGAAGAGACCCAGTACTTC	CAWSVGVLAGEETQYF
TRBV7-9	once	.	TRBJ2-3	TGTGCCAGCAGCTCCTCCGGGACCCACGAGAGAGATACGCAGTATTTT	CASSSSGTHERDTQYF
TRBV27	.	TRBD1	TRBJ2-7	TGTGCCAGCGGGACAGGCTCGACCTACGAGCAGTACTTC	CASGTGSTYEQYF
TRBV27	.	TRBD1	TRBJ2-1	TGTGCCAGCCGAGTTGGACAGGGGTTCAACAATGAGCAGTTCTTC	CASRVGQGFNNEQFF
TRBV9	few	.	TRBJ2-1	TGTGCCAGCAGCGTAGGGGCTAGCTCCTACAATGAGCAGTTCTTC	CASSVGASSYNEQFF
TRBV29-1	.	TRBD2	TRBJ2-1	TGCAGCGTGACAGCTAGCGGGAAGGTTTACGAGCAGTTCTTC	CSVTASGKVYEQFF
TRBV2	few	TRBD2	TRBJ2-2	TGTGCCAGTGAGCGGGGTACGGACACCGGGGAGCTGTTTTTT	CASERGTDTGELFF
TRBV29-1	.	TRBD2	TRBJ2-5	TGCAGCGTTGAAGGAACTAGCGGGGACCAAGAGACCCAGTACTTC	CSVEGTSGDQETQYF
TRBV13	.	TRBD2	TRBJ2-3	TGTGCCAGCAGCTACCTACTAGCGGGAGCCACAGATACGCAGTATTTT	CASSYLLAGATDTQYF
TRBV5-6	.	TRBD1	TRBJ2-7	TGTGCCAGCAGCTTGGGACAGGGTCTGCTCGAGCAGTACTTC	CASSLGQGLLEQYF
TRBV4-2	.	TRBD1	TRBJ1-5	TGTGCCAGCAGCCTAGGGGGACAGGGATCTTTTAGCAATCAGCCCCAGCATTTT	CASSLGGQGSFSNQPQHF
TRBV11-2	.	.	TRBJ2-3	TGTGCCAGCACCTTGACAGGATACACAGATACGCAGTATTTT	CASTLTGYTDTQYF
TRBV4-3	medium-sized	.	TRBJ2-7	TGCGCCAGCAGCCAAGGCGTCACGGGGTTCTACGAGCAGTACTTC	CASSQGVTGFYEQYF
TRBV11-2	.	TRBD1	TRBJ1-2	TGTGCCAGCAGCCGGACAGGGAACTATGGCTACACCTTC	CASSRTGNYGYTF
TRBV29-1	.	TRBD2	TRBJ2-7	TGCAGCGTTGTGCGGGGGTACGAGCAGTACTTC	CSVVRGYEQYF
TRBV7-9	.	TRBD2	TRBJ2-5	TGTGCCAGCAGCTCAGGACTAGCGGGAGAGACCCAGTACTTC	CASSSGLAGETQYF
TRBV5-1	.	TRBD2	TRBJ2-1	TGCGCCAGCAGCCCGACTAGCGGGGGGGCGGTCAATGAGCAGTTCTTC	CASSPTSGGAVNEQFF
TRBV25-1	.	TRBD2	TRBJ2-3	TGTGCCAGCAGGACTAGCGGCATAGGGCCAGATACGCAGTATTTT	CASRTSGIGPDTQYF
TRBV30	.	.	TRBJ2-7	TGTGCCTGGAGTGTAGCTTCCGGGTACGAGCAGTACTTC	CAWSVASGYEQYF
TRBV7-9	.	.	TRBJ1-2	TGTGCCAGCAGCCGTGACAGTAACTATGGCTACACCTTC	CASSRDSNYGYTF
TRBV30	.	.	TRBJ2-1	TGTGCCTGGAGTCGGAGCTCCTACAATGAGCAGTTCTTC	CAWSRSSYNEQFF
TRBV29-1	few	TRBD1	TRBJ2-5	TGCAGCGTTGAAGATCGGTATCAGGGGGCTCCTAAAGAGACCCAGTACTTC	CSVEDRYQGAPKETQYF
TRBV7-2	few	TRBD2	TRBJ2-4	TGTGCCAGCAGCTGGCGGGAGGAGAACATTCAGTACTTC	CASSWREENIQYF
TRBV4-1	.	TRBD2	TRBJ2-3	TGCGCCAGCGGTGGACTAGACCCAGATACGCAGTATTTT	CASGGLDPDTQYF